This is a list of T cell receptor beta chains from one sample in a study of blood T cell repertoires in COVID-19. The method was immunoSEQ multiplex PCR; TCRdb's version includes in-frame clones alone and lacks a portion of them. The table lists approximately 300,000 clones, approximately 88% of them singletons. Sequencing was performed on PBMCs or T cells enriched from blood (not recorded which). The receptors shown here come from a man between 60 and 75 years old who had recovered from COVID-19. Both conserved end residues are part of each CDR3. D genes are given only for firm matches. The size field is filled for only some rows; it gives once, few, many or a size class.

V gene,clone size,J gene,D gene,CDR3 protein,CDR3 DNA
TRBV5-1,NA,TRBJ2-5,NA,CASSLESTWTQYF,TGCGCCAGCAGCTTGGAATCTACCTGGACCCAGTACTTC
TRBV19,NA,TRBJ2-2,TRBD1,CASSIETGPGELFF,TGTGCCAGTAGTATAGAGACAGGGCCCGGGGAGCTGTTTTTT
TRBV5-1,NA,TRBJ2-1,NA,CASSFGGSSYNEQFF,TGCGCCAGCAGCTTCGGCGGATCCTCCTACAATGAGCAGTTCTTC
TRBV18,NA,TRBJ1-6,NA,CASSPPRQFNSPLHF,TGTGCCAGCTCACCACCGCGGCAATTTAATTCACCCCTCCACTTT
TRBV2,few,TRBJ1-4,TRBD1,CASGLRRQGNEKLFF,TGTGCCAGCGGTTTGCGGCGACAGGGTAATGAAAAACTGTTTTTT
TRBV7-3,NA,TRBJ2-1,TRBD2,CASSGGSLGEQFF,TGTGCCAGCAGCGGCGGGAGTTTAGGTGAGCAGTTCTTC
TRBV11-3,NA,TRBJ1-1,TRBD1,CASSLFRDSEAFF,TGTGCCAGCAGCTTATTTAGGGACAGTGAAGCTTTCTTT
TRBV19,NA,TRBJ2-2,TRBD2,CASQPKRDNGELFF,TGTGCCAGCCAGCCGAAGCGGGATAACGGGGAGCTGTTTTTT
TRBV28,NA,TRBJ2-5,TRBD1,CASSLVGQIETQYF,TGTGCCAGCAGTTTAGTGGGACAGATAGAGACCCAGTACTTC
TRBV7-2,NA,TRBJ1-1,NA,CASSLALGGTEAFF,TGTGCCAGCAGCCTAGCCCTGGGAGGGACTGAAGCTTTCTTT
TRBV28,NA,TRBJ1-2,NA,CASNEDSYGYTF,TGTGCCAGCAATGAAGACAGCTATGGCTACACCTTC
TRBV2,many,TRBJ2-7,TRBD1,CASSEAWDRGIPYEQYF,TGTGCCAGCAGTGAAGCTTGGGACAGGGGGATACCCTACGAGCAGTACTTC
TRBV3-1/TRBV3-2,once,TRBJ2-7,TRBD2,CASSQDSGSLSYEQYF,TGTGCCAGCAGCCAAGATAGCGGGAGCCTTTCCTACGAGCAGTACTTC
TRBV6-2/TRBV6-3,NA,TRBJ2-5,TRBD2,CASSYALAGGRQETQYF,TGTGCCAGCAGTTACGCCTTAGCGGGAGGCCGCCAAGAGACCCAGTACTTC
TRBV9,NA,TRBJ1-3,TRBD1,CASSVAGGDGNTIYF,TGTGCCAGCAGCGTAGCAGGGGGCGACGGAAACACCATATATTTT
TRBV6-5,NA,TRBJ1-5,NA,CASSYDRNQPQHF,TGTGCCAGCAGTTACGATCGGAATCAGCCCCAGCATTTT
TRBV9,NA,TRBJ1-6,NA,CASSVEAQGASPLHF,TGTGCCAGCAGCGTAGAGGCGCAGGGCGCGTCACCCCTCCACTTT
TRBV28,NA,TRBJ1-6,NA,CASSPRRKGTYNSPLHF,TGTGCCAGCAGTCCTCGACGGAAGGGGACATATAATTCACCCCTCCACTTT
TRBV6-4,NA,TRBJ2-1,TRBD1,CASSQDRGHIEQFF,TGTGCCAGCAGTCAGGACAGGGGGCATATTGAGCAGTTCTTC
TRBV6-5,NA,TRBJ1-2,TRBD1,CASSRQGVGYTF,TGTGCCAGCAGCCGCCAGGGGGTCGGCTACACCTTC
TRBV24-1,NA,TRBJ2-3,TRBD1,CATSRTGGADTQYF,TGTGCCACCAGTAGGACAGGGGGCGCAGATACGCAGTATTTT
TRBV29-1,NA,TRBJ2-7,TRBD2,CSVRTSGSGYEQYF,TGCAGCGTCCGGACTAGCGGGAGTGGCTACGAGCAGTACTTC
TRBV14,NA,TRBJ2-7,NA,CASSQGYTSKVYEQYF,TGTGCCAGCAGCCAAGGATATACTAGCAAAGTTTACGAGCAGTACTTC
TRBV10-1,NA,TRBJ2-3,TRBD1,CASSDSSDRDGDTQYF,TGCGCCAGCAGTGATTCCTCGGACAGGGATGGAGATACGCAGTATTTT
TRBV5-1,NA,TRBJ1-6,TRBD1,CASSLETGANSPLHF,TGCGCCAGCAGCTTGGAGACAGGGGCTAATTCACCCCTCCACTTT
TRBV29-1,NA,TRBJ2-3,TRBD2,CSVGSGSRSSTDTQYF,TGCAGCGTTGGTAGCGGGAGTCGCAGTAGCACAGATACGCAGTATTTT
TRBV19,NA,TRBJ2-3,TRBD2,CASNGLAGGDTQYF,TGTGCCAGTAATGGACTAGCGGGGGGAGATACGCAGTATTTT
TRBV18,once,TRBJ1-4,TRBD1,CASSPRTGVEEKLFF,TGTGCCAGCTCACCGCGGACAGGAGTCGAAGAAAAACTGTTTTTT
TRBV5-1,NA,TRBJ2-3,TRBD2,CASSLGLAGSFGTQYF,TGCGCCAGCAGCTTGGGGCTAGCGGGAAGCTTCGGTACGCAGTATTTT
TRBV19,NA,TRBJ2-5,TRBD1,CASSQTGGRETQYF,TGTGCCAGTAGTCAGACAGGGGGCCGAGAGACCCAGTACTTC
TRBV28,once,TRBJ1-2,TRBD1,CASTGRDRQAYGYTF,TGTGCCAGCACCGGGCGGGACAGGCAAGCCTATGGCTACACCTTC
TRBV19,NA,TRBJ2-5,NA,CASSIEPSRETQYF,TGTGCCAGTAGTATAGAGCCTTCACGGGAGACCCAGTACTTC
TRBV18,NA,TRBJ1-4,NA,CASSPVTANEKLFF,TGTGCCAGCTCACCAGTGACAGCTAATGAAAAACTGTTTTTT
TRBV19,NA,TRBJ2-5,TRBD2,CASSSALAGGLKETQYF,TGTGCCAGTAGTAGCGCCCTGGCGGGGGGCCTTAAAGAGACCCAGTACTTC
TRBV4-1,NA,TRBJ1-1,TRBD1,CASSRGQGANTEAFF,TGCGCCAGCAGCCGAGGACAGGGGGCGAACACTGAAGCTTTCTTT
TRBV15,NA,TRBJ2-5,TRBD2,CATSRVPLAGGRETQYF,TGTGCCACCAGCAGAGTACCACTAGCGGGAGGGCGGGAGACCCAGTACTTC
TRBV2,NA,TRBJ2-5,NA,CASSDYSGQYF,TGTGCCAGCAGTGACTACTCGGGTCAGTACTTC
TRBV3-1/TRBV3-2,NA,TRBJ2-5,NA,CASSQKRETQYF,TGTGCCAGCAGCCAAAAGCGGGAGACCCAGTACTTC
TRBV5-1,NA,TRBJ1-1,NA,CASSLDRPFMNTEAFF,TGCGCCAGCAGCTTGGACAGGCCTTTCATGAACACTGAAGCTTTCTTT
TRBV24-1,NA,TRBJ2-5,NA,CATSGTRGKETQYF,TGTGCCACCAGTGGGACAAGGGGGAAAGAGACCCAGTACTTC
TRBV6-5,once,TRBJ1-1,NA,CASSFDRSMNTEAFF,TGTGCCAGCAGTTTTGACAGGAGCATGAACACTGAAGCTTTCTTT
TRBV5-1,NA,TRBJ2-5,NA,CASSAIPRQSYQETQYF,TGCGCCAGCAGCGCAATCCCGCGACAATCGTACCAAGAGACCCAGTACTTC
TRBV7-9,few,TRBJ1-5,NA,CASSFADQPQHF,TGTGCCAGCAGCTTCGCGGATCAGCCCCAGCATTTT
TRBV5-1,NA,TRBJ2-5,TRBD1,CASNDLTGGRGETQYF,TGCGCCAGCAACGATCTAACAGGGGGCCGGGGCGAGACCCAGTACTTC
TRBV6-5,NA,TRBJ1-5,TRBD1,CASSWTGTNQPQHF,TGTGCCAGCAGCTGGACAGGAACAAATCAGCCCCAGCATTTT
TRBV24-1,NA,TRBJ1-2,NA,CATSDSYRDGYTF,TGTGCCACCAGTGATTCGTACAGGGATGGCTACACCTTC
TRBV9,NA,TRBJ2-6,TRBD1,CASSVGDRVSGANVLTF,TGTGCCAGCAGCGTAGGGGACAGGGTATCTGGGGCCAACGTCCTGACTTTC
TRBV27,NA,TRBJ2-2,NA,CASSFVSGTGELFF,TGTGCCAGCAGTTTTGTGTCCGGCACCGGGGAGCTGTTTTTT
TRBV29-1,NA,TRBJ2-7,TRBD2,CSVALAGVGEQYF,TGCAGCGTTGCGCTAGCGGGAGTGGGCGAGCAGTACTTC
TRBV7-9,NA,TRBJ1-2,TRBD1,CASSSPGQSNYGYTF,TGTGCCAGCAGCTCCCCGGGACAGAGTAACTATGGCTACACCTTC
TRBV11-2,NA,TRBJ2-3,TRBD2,CASSLVLAGVNRDTQYF,TGTGCCAGCAGCTTAGTCCTCGCGGGAGTCAACAGAGATACGCAGTATTTT
TRBV4-3,NA,TRBJ2-1,TRBD1,CASSQDPGGAGGEQFF,TGCGCCAGCAGCCAAGATCCAGGGGGCGCCGGTGGTGAGCAGTTCTTC
TRBV9,once,TRBJ1-1,TRBD1,CASSVGQGADTEAFF,TGTGCCAGCAGCGTAGGGCAGGGGGCAGACACTGAAGCTTTCTTT
TRBV9,NA,TRBJ1-3,TRBD1,CASSVQGQGDTIYF,TGTGCCAGCAGCGTACAAGGACAGGGTGACACCATATATTTT